The 9 T cell receptor beta chains listed next were all sequenced from one sample in a study of human T cells and chemical hapten exposure. Using its own MiXCR run on the RACE reads, TCRdb lists one record per CDR3 protein. The table records approximately 260,000 distinct CDR3 sequences, approximately 7.5% of them present only once. Stated time point: pre-sensitization, week 0. The treatment was: therapeutic diphenylcyclopropenone sensitization with weekly scalp DPC. Sequencing was performed on whole blood, taken in connection with sensitization to the hapten diphenylcyclopropenone (DPC). The receptor source for this set is a man aged 18 to 30 with alopecia areata. Some clones in this sample may be carry-over from other donors' samples.

The chain links TRBV24-1 to TRBJ2-1; possibly TRBD1 or TRBD2 for D (6 bases each). The CDR3 contains 15 residues. Germline CDR1 reads KGHDR; CDR2 reads SFDVKD. Trimming stripped 1 base from V and 7 bases from J, with 13 bases between. DNA for the CDR3: TGTGCCACCAGTGATTTCGGCCAGGGGAGGAATGAGCAGTTCTTC. This sequence encodes CATSDFGQGRNEQFF.

This clonotype has a handful of counts. The rearrangement joins TRBV5-1 to TRBJ1-2, with unresolved D. Looked up from germline, CDR1 is SGHRS and CDR2 is YFSETQ. Deletions cut 0 bases from V and 8 bases from J, with 14 bases between. The CDR3 is 14 residues long. The CDR3 DNA sequence: TGCGCCAGCAGCTTGGAGCCGGAATTGAGCGGCTACACCTTC. Translating gives CASSLEPELSGYTF.

This clonotype appeared a few times. The V call is TRBV20-1, the J call TRBJ1-3; D is ambiguous. V lost 3 bases and J lost 0, with 12 bases in between. This CDR3 is built from 15 residues. Germline values: CDR1 DFQATT, CDR2 SNEGSKA (reference sequence). CDR3 nucleotides: TGCAGTGCTAGCTCCTGGGATAACTCTGGAAACACCATATATTTT. This encodes CSASSWDNSGNTIYF.

In its sample, this clonotype was seen a few times. The chain has TRBV5-6 and TRBJ2-2; a possible D gene is TRBD2 (5 bases). The germline V gene has CDR1 SGHDT and CDR2 YYEEEE. V lost 0 bases, J lost 5 bases, and 8 bases lay in between. This CDR3 region has 14 residues. The CDR3 here is CASSLAGETGELFF. The CDR3 nucleotides are TGTGCCAGCAGCTTGGCCGGGGAAACCGGGGAGCTGTTTTTT.

This clonotype was recorded many times. This chain joins TRBV29-1 and TRBJ2-3; no definite D call. CDR1 is SQVTM and CDR2 is ANQGSEA in the germline V gene. CDR3 size: 12 residues. V shed 4 bases and J shed 0 bases, with 5 bases lying between them. CDR3: CSVGVSTDTQYF. CDR3 DNA: TGCAGCGTTGGGGTTAGCACAGATACGCAGTATTTT.

V is TRBV7-8 and J is TRBJ1-5, with 7 bases fitting TRBD1. Germline assignment: CDR1 SGHVS and CDR2 FQNEAQ. This CDR3 is built from 15 residues. Trimming took 2 bases from V and 4 from J; bases not matched to a gene: 5. The CDR3 is CASSLMAQGNQPQHF. The CDR3, as DNA: TGTGCCAGCAGCTTAATGGCACAGGGGAATCAGCCCCAGCATTTT.

This clonotype occurred a few times. This rearrangement joins TRBV7-3 to TRBJ2-1; 8 nucleotides align to TRBD1. Germline V CDR1 and CDR2: SGHTA, FQGTGA. This CDR3 has 15 amino acids. V gave up 5 bases and J gave up 6 bases; unmatched junction bases: 9. The CDR3 loop reads CASSPRTGSGNEQFF. The CDR3 region has the DNA TGTGCCAGCAGCCCAAGGACAGGGAGCGGCAATGAGCAGTTCTTC.

This clonotype was observed many times. The chain employs TRBV20-1 and TRBJ1-1; the D gene is possibly TRBD1 (6 bases). V lost 1 base to trimming and J lost 7 bases, with 10 bases between them. Germline loops: CDR1 DFQATT, CDR2 SNEGSKA (reference sequence). The CDR3 runs 12 residues. The DNA of the CDR3 is TGCAGTGCTAGAGCACAGGGTGTTGAAGCTTTCTTT. Its translation is CSARAQGVEAFF.

The CDR3 DNA reads TGTGCCAGCAGCTCCGGACTCACCTACGAGCAGTACGTC. Translation gives CASSSGLTYEQYV. The chain uses TRBV5-5 and TRBJ2-7, with TRBD2 as a possible D gene (5 bases). Deletions cut 3 bases from V and 2 bases from J, with 9 bases between. Germline V gives CDR1 SGHKS, CDR2 YYEKEE (reference sequence). The CDR3 is 13 residues long.